This is a list of T cell receptor beta chains from one sample in a study of PD-L1 blockade in urothelial cancer. Profiled with immunoSEQ multiplex PCR; TCRdb holds only in-frame clones, not every one. The table has about 35,000 clones, roughly 82% seen once; the top ten hold 3.5% to 4%. The source material was PBMCs, sampled around atezolizumab (anti-PD-L1) treatment. These TCRs come from a man between 70 and 80 years old with urothelial cancer. CDR3s include the opening cysteine and the closing phenylalanine or tryptophan. The D gene is left open where the match is weak. Some rows mark clone size as missing; the rest say once, few, many or name a class of expanded clone.

d_call j_call clone_size v_call cdr3_nt cdr3_aa
TRBD1 TRBJ1-2 - TRBV10-3 TGTGCCAGCGTGGGACTAACAGGGGGCTATACCCAACCCTACACCTTC CASVGLTGGYTQPYTF
- TRBJ2-7 - TRBV28 TGTGCCAGCAGTTTAACCCCGGGAAGCTCCTACGAGCAGTACTTC CASSLTPGSSYEQYF
- TRBJ2-2 once TRBV4-2 TGTGCCAGCAGCCAAGATCGGGCGGGAAGGTCGGGGAACACCGGGGAGCTGTTTTTT CASSQDRAGRSGNTGELFF
TRBD1 TRBJ1-2 - TRBV19 TGTGCCAGTAGCCGGACAGGGAATGTGAACTATGGCTACACCTTC CASSRTGNVNYGYTF
- TRBJ2-3 few TRBV29-1 TGCAGCGTACTCGGGCGGGGGCCGAGCACAGATACGCAGTATTTT CSVLGRGPSTDTQYF
TRBD1 TRBJ2-7 few TRBV6-1 TGTGCCAGCAAGTACACCGGGACAGGGGGCTACGAGCAGTACTTC CASKYTGTGGYEQYF
- TRBJ1-5 - TRBV4-1 TGCGCCAGCAGCCAATACAGGGATCAGCCCCAGCATTTT CASSQYRDQPQHF
- TRBJ2-7 - TRBV5-4 TGTGCCAGCAGCAATCCTTATACAGGCGCGGACCGCTACGAGCAGTACTTC CASSNPYTGADRYEQYF
- TRBJ2-4 - TRBV15 TGTGCCACCAGCAGACCTATGGACAGAGAGGAAAACATTCAGTACTTC CATSRPMDREENIQYF
TRBD1 TRBJ1-5 - TRBV19 TGTGCCAGTGATAGACAGGGGCCCCATCAGCCCCAGCATTTT CASDRQGPHQPQHF
- TRBJ2-5 - TRBV2 TGTGCCAGCAGTGGCCACAGGATACAAGAGACCCAGTACTTC CASSGHRIQETQYF
- TRBJ2-5 - TRBV14 TGTGCCAGCAGCCAAGTGGGAGTAGCCAAAGAGACCCAGTACTTC CASSQVGVAKETQYF
TRBD1 TRBJ1-1 once TRBV6-6 TGTGCCAGCCTCGACAGGGGCACTGAAGCTTTCTTT CASLDRGTEAFF
- TRBJ1-2 few TRBV5-1 TGCGCCAGCAGCTTCGACAGTGGGGCTAACTATGGCTACACCTTC CASSFDSGANYGYTF
TRBD1 TRBJ1-4 - TRBV15 TGTGCCACCAGCAGATTCCGGACAGGGCCTAATGAAAAACTGTTTTTT CATSRFRTGPNEKLFF
- TRBJ2-7 - TRBV7-6 TGTGCCAGCAGCTTAGGTGGGACACGCAACGAGCAGTACTTC CASSLGGTRNEQYF
TRBD1 TRBJ2-5 - TRBV5-4 TGTGCCAGCAGCTTGGGGGCCGACAGGGTTCAAGAGACCCAGTACTTC CASSLGADRVQETQYF
TRBD2 TRBJ2-2 - TRBV2 TGTGCCAGCAGTCGCGCGGGGGGGAGGGAGCTGTTTTTT CASSRAGGRELFF
TRBD1 TRBJ1-3 - TRBV5-1 TGCGCCAGCAGCTCGACGGGACAGGGGGCTGGAAACACCATATATTTT CASSSTGQGAGNTIYF
- TRBJ2-5 - TRBV19 TGTGCCAGTAGTGGCGGCAACCAAGAGACCCAGTACTTC CASSGGNQETQYF
TRBD2 TRBJ2-2 - TRBV30 TGTGCCTGGAATAGCGGGGGGGCAGGGGCCGGGGAGCTGTTTTTT CAWNSGGAGAGELFF
- TRBJ2-2 few TRBV5-8 TGTGCCAGCACCCGCTGGGGCGACGGGACCGGGGAGCTGTTTTTT CASTRWGDGTGELFF
- TRBJ2-3 - TRBV29-1 TGCAGCGTTGTTGCTAAAACTAGCACAGATACGCAGTATTTT CSVVAKTSTDTQYF
- TRBJ1-2 - TRBV6-1 TGTGCCAGCAGGAACAGACAGGCGCTTTATGGCTACACCTTC CASRNRQALYGYTF
- TRBJ1-5 - TRBV28 TGTGCCAGCAGTTTCGCCTATAATCAGCCCCAGCATTTT CASSFAYNQPQHF
TRBD2 TRBJ2-7 - TRBV7-2 TGTGCCAGCAGCTTAGTCGGGACTAGCGGGAGCTACGAGCAGTACTTC CASSLVGTSGSYEQYF
TRBD1 TRBJ1-2 few TRBV27 TGTGCCAGCAAGGACAGGGGTAGTGGCTACACCTTC CASKDRGSGYTF
- TRBJ1-1 - TRBV19 TGTGCCAGTAGTATCTCGTGGGGACTTGAAGCTTTCTTT CASSISWGLEAFF
- TRBJ1-3 - TRBV5-1 TGCGCCAGCAGCTTGGGCGGCAACTCTGGAAACACCATATATTTT CASSLGGNSGNTIYF
- TRBJ1-2 few TRBV6-4 TGTGCCAGCAGTGGAGGCCTCGGCTATGGCTACACCTTC CASSGGLGYGYTF
TRBD1 TRBJ1-1 - TRBV5-1 TGCGCCAGCAGCACAACAGGGGAATACACTGAAGCTTTCTTT CASSTTGEYTEAFF
- TRBJ2-2 - TRBV19 TGTGCCAGTAATCAGGGGGGCCGTAGCACCGGGGAGCTGTTTTTT CASNQGGRSTGELFF
- TRBJ1-6 - TRBV10-3 TGTGCCACCACGGGTGATAATTCACCCCTCCACTTT CATTGDNSPLHF
- TRBJ1-2 - TRBV13 TGTGCCAGCAGCTTAGAAAGTCCAATGGAGGGCTACACCTTC CASSLESPMEGYTF
TRBD1 TRBJ1-5 few TRBV15 TGTGCCACCAGCCGGGGACAGTTCAATCAGCCCCAGCATTTT CATSRGQFNQPQHF